This T cell receptor (beta chain) was sequenced during a study of blood T cell repertoires in COVID-19. Method: immunoSEQ multiplex PCR; TCRdb's copy keeps in-frame clones and lacks some. There are 300,000 or so clones in the sample; 90% occur only once, and 3% to 4.5% lies in the top ten. Germline V CDR1 and CDR2: SGHAT, FQNNGV. V was pared by 7 bases and J by 3 bases, with 15 bases between. The CDR3 is made up of 14 amino acids. Specimen: peripheral blood. The chain is built from TRBV11-2 and TRBJ1-1; no clear D gene. The receptor's source is a middle-aged woman with acute or convalescent COVID-19. CDR3 in amino acids: CASIQSTGYTEAFF. CDR3 in DNA: TGTGCCAGCATCCAATCGACGGGGTACACTGAAGCTTTCTTT.